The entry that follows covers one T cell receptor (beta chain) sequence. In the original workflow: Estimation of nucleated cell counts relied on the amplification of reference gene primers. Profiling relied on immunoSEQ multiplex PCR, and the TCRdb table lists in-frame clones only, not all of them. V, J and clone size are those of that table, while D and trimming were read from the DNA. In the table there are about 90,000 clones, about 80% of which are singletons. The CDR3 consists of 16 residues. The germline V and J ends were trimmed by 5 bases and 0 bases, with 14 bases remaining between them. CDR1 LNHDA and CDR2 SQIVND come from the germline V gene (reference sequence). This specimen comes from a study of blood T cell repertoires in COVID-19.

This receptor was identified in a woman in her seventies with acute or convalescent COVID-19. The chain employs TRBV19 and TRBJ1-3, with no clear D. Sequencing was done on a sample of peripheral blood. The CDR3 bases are TGTGCCAGTAGTCCCCGAGGAGGAAGCTCTGGAAACACCATATATTTT. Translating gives CASSPRGGSSGNTIYF.